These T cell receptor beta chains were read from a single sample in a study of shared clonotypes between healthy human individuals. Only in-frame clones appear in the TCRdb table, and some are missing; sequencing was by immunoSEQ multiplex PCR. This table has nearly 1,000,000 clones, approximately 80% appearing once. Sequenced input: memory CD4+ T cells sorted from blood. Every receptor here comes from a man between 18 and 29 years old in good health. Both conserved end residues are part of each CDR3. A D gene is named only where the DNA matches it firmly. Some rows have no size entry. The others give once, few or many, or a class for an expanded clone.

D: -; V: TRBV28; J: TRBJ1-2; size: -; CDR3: CASSLEGAYGYTF; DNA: TGTGCCAGCAGTTTGGAGGGAGCTTATGGCTACACCTTC
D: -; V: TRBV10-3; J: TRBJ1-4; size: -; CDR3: CAIRGGSNEKLFF; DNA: TGTGCCATCAGAGGGGGGTCTAATGAAAAACTGTTTTTT
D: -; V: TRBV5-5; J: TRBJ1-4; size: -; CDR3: CASSGLGATNEKLFF; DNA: TGTGCCAGCAGCGGATTAGGAGCAACTAATGAAAAACTGTTTTTT
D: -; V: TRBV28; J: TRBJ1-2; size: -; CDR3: CASSFLGWTSNYGYTF; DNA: TGTGCCAGCAGTTTCCTGGGGTGGACCTCTAACTATGGCTACACCTTC
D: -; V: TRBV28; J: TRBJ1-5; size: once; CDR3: CASSSRLGLGNQPQHF; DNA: TGTGCCAGCAGTTCACGTCTCGGCCTAGGCAATCAGCCCCAGCATTTT
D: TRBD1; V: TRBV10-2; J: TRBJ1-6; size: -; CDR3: CASGGQGGSPLHF; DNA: TGCGCCAGCGGGGGACAGGGCGGTTCACCCCTCCACTTT
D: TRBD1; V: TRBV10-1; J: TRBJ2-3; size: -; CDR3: CASSEQGADTQYF; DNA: TGCGCCAGCAGTGAGCAGGGGGCAGATACGCAGTATTTT
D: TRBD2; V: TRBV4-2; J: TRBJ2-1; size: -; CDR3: CASSHSAGADEQFF; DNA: TGTGCCAGCAGCCACTCAGCGGGAGCGGACGAGCAGTTCTTC
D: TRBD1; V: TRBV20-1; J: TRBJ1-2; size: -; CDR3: CSADRANGYTF; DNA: TGCAGTGCGGACAGGGCTAACGGCTACACCTTC
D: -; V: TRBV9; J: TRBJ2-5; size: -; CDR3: CASSSTGMETQYF; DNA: TGTGCCAGCAGCTCTACAGGGATGGAGACCCAGTACTTC
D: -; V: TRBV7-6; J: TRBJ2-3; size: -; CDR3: CASSKGGGDTQYF; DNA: TGTGCCAGCAGCAAAGGTGGGGGAGATACGCAGTATTTT
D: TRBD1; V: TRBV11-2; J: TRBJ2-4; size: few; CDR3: CASSRQGLAKNIQYF; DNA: TGTGCCAGCAGCCGACAGGGCTTAGCCAAAAACATTCAGTACTTC
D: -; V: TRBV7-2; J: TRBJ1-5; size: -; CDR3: CASSGGRGGNQPQHF; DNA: TGTGCCAGCAGCGGCGGCCGGGGTGGCAATCAGCCCCAGCATTTT
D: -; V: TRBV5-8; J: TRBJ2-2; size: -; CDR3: CASSLEQGRTGELFF; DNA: TGTGCCAGCAGCTTGGAACAGGGTCGGACCGGGGAGCTGTTTTTT
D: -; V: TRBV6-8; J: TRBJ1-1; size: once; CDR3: CASSYAWKGRTEAFF; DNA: TGTGCCAGCAGTTACGCCTGGAAGGGTCGGACTGAAGCTTTCTTT
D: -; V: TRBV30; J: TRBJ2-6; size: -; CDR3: CALPGPSGANVLTF; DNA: TGTGCCTTACCGGGTCCCTCTGGGGCCAACGTCCTGACTTTC
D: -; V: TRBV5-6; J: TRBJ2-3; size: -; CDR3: CASSTQGIGADTQYF; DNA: TGTGCCAGCAGCACGCAGGGGATTGGCGCAGATACGCAGTATTTT
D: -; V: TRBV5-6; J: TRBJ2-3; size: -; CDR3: CASSDRVGADTQYF; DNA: TGTGCCAGCAGCGACAGAGTAGGGGCAGATACGCAGTATTTT
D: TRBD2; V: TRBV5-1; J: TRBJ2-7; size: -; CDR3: CASSSAGTSGGYEQYF; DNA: TGCGCCAGCAGCTCAGCCGGGACTAGCGGCGGCTACGAGCAGTACTTC
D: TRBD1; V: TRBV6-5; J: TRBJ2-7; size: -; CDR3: CASSRTGITYEQYF; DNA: TGTGCCAGCAGTCGGACAGGGATAACCTACGAGCAGTACTTC
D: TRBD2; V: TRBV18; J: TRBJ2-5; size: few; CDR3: CASSPPGGETQYF; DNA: TGTGCCAGCTCACCACCGGGAGGGGAGACCCAGTACTTC
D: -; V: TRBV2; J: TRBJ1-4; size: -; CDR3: CASSGLKANEKLFF; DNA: TGTGCCAGCTCGGGACTGAAGGCTAATGAAAAACTGTTTTTT
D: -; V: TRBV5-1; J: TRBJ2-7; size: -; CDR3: CASSLVSKSYEQYF; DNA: TGCGCCAGCAGCTTGGTGAGCAAATCCTACGAGCAGTACTTC
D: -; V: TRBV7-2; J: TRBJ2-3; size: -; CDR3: CASSPAHADTQYF; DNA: TGTGCCAGCAGCCCTGCCCACGCAGATACGCAGTATTTT
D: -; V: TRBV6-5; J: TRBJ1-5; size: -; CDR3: CASRVSHGAYQPQHF; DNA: TGTGCCAGCAGGGTATCCCATGGGGCTTATCAGCCCCAGCATTTT
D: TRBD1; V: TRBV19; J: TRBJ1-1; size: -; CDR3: CASRWGQGKNTEAFF; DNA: TGTGCCAGTAGGTGGGGACAGGGAAAGAACACTGAAGCTTTCTTT
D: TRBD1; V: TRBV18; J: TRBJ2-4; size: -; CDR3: CASSPPGQGNIQYF; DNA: TGTGCCAGCTCACCACCGGGACAGGGGAACATTCAGTACTTC
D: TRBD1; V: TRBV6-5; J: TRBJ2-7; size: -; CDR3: CASSSSDRGGNF; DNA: TGTGCCAGCAGTAGCTCGGACAGGGGAGGGAACTTC
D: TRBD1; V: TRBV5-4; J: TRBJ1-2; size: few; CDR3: CASSRWDREYGYTF; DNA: TGTGCCAGCAGCCGTTGGGACAGGGAATATGGCTACACCTTC
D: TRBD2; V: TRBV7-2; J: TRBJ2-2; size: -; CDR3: CASSLVKVAGGSTGELFF; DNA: TGTGCCAGCAGCTTAGTAAAGGTAGCGGGAGGTTCCACCGGGGAGCTGTTTTTT
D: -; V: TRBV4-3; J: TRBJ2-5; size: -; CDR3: CASSQDLGGRETQYF; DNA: TGCGCCAGCAGCCAAGATTTAGGAGGGCGAGAGACCCAGTACTTC
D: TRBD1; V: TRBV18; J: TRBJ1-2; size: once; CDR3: CASSPRQGDNYGYTF; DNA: TGTGCCAGCTCACCTCGACAGGGGGATAACTATGGCTACACCTTC
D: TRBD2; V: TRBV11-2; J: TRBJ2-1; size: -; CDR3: CASSPGLAGEGQFF; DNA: TGTGCCAGCAGCCCGGGACTAGCGGGAGAAGGGCAGTTCTTC
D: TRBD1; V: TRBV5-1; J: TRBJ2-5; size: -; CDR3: CASSFLSGGQETQYF; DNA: TGCGCCAGCAGCTTCTTATCAGGGGGCCAAGAGACCCAGTACTTC
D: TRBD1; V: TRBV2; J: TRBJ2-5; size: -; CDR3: CASRQGARQETQYF; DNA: TGTGCCAGCAGACAGGGGGCGAGGCAAGAGACCCAGTACTTC
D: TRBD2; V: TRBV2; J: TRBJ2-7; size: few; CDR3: CASVRLAGGEQYF; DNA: TGTGCCAGCGTTAGGCTAGCGGGAGGTGAGCAGTACTTC
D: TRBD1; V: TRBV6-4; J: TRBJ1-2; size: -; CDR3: CASSAKQGSDYGYTF; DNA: TGTGCCAGCAGTGCCAAACAGGGGAGTGACTATGGCTACACCTTC
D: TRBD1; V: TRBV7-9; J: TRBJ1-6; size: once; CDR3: CASSFRQGLNSPLHF; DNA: TGTGCCAGCAGCTTCCGACAGGGACTAAATTCACCCCTCCACTTT
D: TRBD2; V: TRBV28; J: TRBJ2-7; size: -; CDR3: CASSRLGGGYAYEQYF; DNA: TGTGCCAGCAGTCGCCTCGGGGGGGGTTATGCCTACGAGCAGTACTTC
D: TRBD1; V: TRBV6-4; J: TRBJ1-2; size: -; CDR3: CATSAGTGGYGYTF; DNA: TGTGCCACCTCTGCCGGGACAGGGGGCTATGGCTACACCTTC
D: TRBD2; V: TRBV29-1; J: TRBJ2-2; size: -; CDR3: CSVSGGGAHSESGELFF; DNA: TGCAGCGTTAGTGGCGGGGGGGCTCACTCGGAGTCTGGGGAGCTGTTTTTT
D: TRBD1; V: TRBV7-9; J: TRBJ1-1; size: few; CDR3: CASSWKGQGNTEAFF; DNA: TGTGCCAGCAGCTGGAAAGGACAGGGGAACACTGAAGCTTTCTTT
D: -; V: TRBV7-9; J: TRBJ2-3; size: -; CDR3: CASSLSGTPIDTQYF; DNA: TGTGCCAGCAGCTTAAGTGGGACCCCAATAGATACGCAGTATTTT